The clone carrying this T cell receptor beta chain was seen a single time. Its antigen remains unidentified. The sample belongs to a study of cytomegalovirus exposure and HLA in healthy donors. Findings of the study overall: Most subjects' HLA-A and HLA-B alleles were reportedly predicted from TCR beta sequences. Researchers catalogued roughly 150 TCR beta chains as cytomegalovirus-associated. Follow-up analysis later connected one missense variant in DCLRE1C with trimming of TCR beta V- and J-genes.

In the PCR, 60 Vbeta and 13 Jbeta primers were used. Profiling relied on immunoSEQ multiplex PCR, and the TCRdb table lists in-frame clones only, not all of them. The sample records 100,000 to 120,000 clones, around 83% being singletons. Healthy bone marrow donors made up the cohort. This CDR3 comprises 16 residues. Germline values: CDR1 SGHTA, CDR2 FQGTGA. The J segment lost 4 bases and the V segment lost 0 bases, leaving 7 bases of the junction unmatched. Input material: PBMCs. The clonotype comes from a woman aged 55-75 years in good health and CMV-seropositive. V is TRBV7-3 and J is TRBJ2-3, with TRBD1 matching over 7 bases. CDR3: CASSLTSGTVADTQYF. CDR3 in DNA: TGTGCCAGCAGCTTAACTTCGGGGACAGTGGCAGATACGCAGTATTTT.